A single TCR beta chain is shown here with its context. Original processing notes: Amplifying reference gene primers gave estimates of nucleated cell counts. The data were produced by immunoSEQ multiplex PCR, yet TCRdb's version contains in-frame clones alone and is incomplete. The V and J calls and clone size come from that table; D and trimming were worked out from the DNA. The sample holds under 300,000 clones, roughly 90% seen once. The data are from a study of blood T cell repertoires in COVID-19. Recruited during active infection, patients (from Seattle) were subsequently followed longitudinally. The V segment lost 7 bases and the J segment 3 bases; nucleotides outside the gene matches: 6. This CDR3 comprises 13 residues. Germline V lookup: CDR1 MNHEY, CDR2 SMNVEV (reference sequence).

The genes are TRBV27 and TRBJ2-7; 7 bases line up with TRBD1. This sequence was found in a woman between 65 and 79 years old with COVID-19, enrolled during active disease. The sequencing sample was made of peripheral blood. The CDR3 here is CASKATGSYEQYF. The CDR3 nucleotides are TGTGCCAGCAAAGCGACAGGGAGCTACGAGCAGTACTTC.